This note documents a single TCR beta chain sequence. Per germline, CDR1 SGHTA and CDR2 FQGNSA. V lost 7 bases, J lost 5 bases, and 13 bases stayed unmatched. The CDR3 totals 16 residues. These data come from a study of technical replicates of blood from a handful of donors. Sequenced by immunoSEQ multiplex PCR; TCRdb stores in-frame clones only, minus some. The sample contains 84,000 or so clones, roughly 93% of which appear only once. The chain recombines TRBV7-2 with TRBJ2-5, with 10 bases aligning to TRBD2. The receptor's source is a human donor in good health. The sample was T cells isolated from PBMCs. The CDR3 coding sequence is TGTGCCAGCACCAGGGGAAGCGGGAGGGCCCGGGAGACCCAGTACTTC. The encoded protein is CASTRGSGRARETQYF.